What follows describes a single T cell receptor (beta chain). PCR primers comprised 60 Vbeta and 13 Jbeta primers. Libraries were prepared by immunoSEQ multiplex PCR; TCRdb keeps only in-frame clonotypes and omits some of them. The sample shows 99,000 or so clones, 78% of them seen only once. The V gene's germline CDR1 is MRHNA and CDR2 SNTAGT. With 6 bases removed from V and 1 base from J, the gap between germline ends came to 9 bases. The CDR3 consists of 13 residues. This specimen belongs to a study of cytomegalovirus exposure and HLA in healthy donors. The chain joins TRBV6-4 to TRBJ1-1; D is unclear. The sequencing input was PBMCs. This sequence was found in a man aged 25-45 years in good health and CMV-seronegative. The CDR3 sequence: CASSRQQNTEAFF. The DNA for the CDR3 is TGTGCCAGCAGCCGACAACAGAACACTGAAGCTTTCTTT.